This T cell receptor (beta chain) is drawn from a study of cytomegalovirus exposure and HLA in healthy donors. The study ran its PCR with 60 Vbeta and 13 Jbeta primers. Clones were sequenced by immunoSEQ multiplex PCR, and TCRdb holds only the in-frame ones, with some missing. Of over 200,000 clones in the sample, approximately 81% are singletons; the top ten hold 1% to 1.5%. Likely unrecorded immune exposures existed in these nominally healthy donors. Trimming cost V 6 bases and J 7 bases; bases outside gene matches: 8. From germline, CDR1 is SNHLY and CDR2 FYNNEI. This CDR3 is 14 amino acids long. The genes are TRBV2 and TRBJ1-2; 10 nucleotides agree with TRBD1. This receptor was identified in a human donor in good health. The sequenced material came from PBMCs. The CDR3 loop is CASRDDRGQVGYTF. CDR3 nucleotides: TGTGCCAGCAGGGACGACAGGGGGCAGGTTGGCTACACCTTC.